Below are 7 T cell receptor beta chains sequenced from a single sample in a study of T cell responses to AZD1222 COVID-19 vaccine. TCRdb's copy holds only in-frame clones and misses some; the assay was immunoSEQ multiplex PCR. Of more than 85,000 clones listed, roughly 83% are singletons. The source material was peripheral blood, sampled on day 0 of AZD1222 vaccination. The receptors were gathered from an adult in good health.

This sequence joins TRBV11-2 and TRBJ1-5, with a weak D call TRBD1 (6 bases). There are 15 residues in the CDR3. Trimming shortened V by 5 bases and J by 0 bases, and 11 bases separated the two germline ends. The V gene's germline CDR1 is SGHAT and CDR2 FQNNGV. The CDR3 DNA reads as TGTGCCAGCAGCAAGACAGGTAATAGCAATCAGCCCCAGCATTTT. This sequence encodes CASSKTGNSNQPQHF.

The chain's CDR3 is CAISQTGGNSPLHF. The DNA for the CDR3 is TGTGCCATCAGTCAGACAGGGGGGAATTCACCCCTCCACTTT. The chain combines TRBV10-3 with TRBJ1-6; 9 bases line up with TRBD1. The J segment lost 7 bases and the V segment lost 5 bases, leaving 3 bases of the junction unmatched. Germline V gives CDR1 ENHRY, CDR2 SYGVKD. This CDR3 is 14 amino acids long.

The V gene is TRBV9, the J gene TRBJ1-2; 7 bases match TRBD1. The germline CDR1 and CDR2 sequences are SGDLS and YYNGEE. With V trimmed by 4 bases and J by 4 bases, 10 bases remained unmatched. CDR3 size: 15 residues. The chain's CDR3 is CASSPQLQGSYGYTF. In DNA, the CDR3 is TGTGCCAGCAGCCCCCAATTACAGGGGAGCTATGGCTACACCTTC.

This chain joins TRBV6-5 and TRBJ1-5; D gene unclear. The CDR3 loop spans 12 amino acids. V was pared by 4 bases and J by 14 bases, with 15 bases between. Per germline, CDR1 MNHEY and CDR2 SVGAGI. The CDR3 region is CASSSRLGPEHF. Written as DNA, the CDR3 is TGTGCCAGCAGTTCCAGGCTAGGGCCTGAGCATTTT.

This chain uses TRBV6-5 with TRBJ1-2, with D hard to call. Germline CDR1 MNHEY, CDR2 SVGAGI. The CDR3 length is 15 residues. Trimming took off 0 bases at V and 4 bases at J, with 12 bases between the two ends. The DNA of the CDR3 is TGTGCCAGCAGTTACTCCCTGACGGACCCCTATGGCTACACCTTC. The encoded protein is CASSYSLTDPYGYTF.

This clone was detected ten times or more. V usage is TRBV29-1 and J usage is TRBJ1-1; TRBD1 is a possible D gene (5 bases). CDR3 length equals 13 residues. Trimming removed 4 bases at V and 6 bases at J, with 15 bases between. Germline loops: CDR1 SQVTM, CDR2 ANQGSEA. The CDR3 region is CSVVITGGAEAFF. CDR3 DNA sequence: TGCAGCGTTGTAATAACAGGAGGGGCTGAAGCTTTCTTT.

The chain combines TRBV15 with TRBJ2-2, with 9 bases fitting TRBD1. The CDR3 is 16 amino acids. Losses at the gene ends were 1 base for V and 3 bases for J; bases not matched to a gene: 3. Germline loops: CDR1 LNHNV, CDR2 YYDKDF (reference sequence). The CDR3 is CATSRGGTGYTGELFF. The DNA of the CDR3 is TGTGCCACCAGCAGAGGTGGGACAGGGTACACCGGGGAGCTGTTTTTT.